The 32 T cell receptor beta chains below all came from one sample that was sequenced in a study of CD8+ T cells in alopecia areata. Extraction of RNA preceded its reverse transcription into cDNA, which served as the sequencing template. Only in-frame clones appear in the TCRdb table, and some are missing; sequencing was by immunoSEQ multiplex PCR. Of about 150,000 clones listed, roughly 50% are singletons. Sequenced sample: CD4+ T cells sorted from blood. Receptor source: a human donor in good health.

The CDR3: CASSPNPLPQGVDQPQHF. DNA of the CDR3: TGTGCCAGCTCACCGAACCCTCTCCCCCAGGGTGTCGATCAGCCCCAGCATTTT. This chain links TRBV18 with TRBJ1-5; TRBD1 might be the D (5 bases). The germline gives CDR1 KGHSH, CDR2 LQKENI. The CDR3 sequence is 18 residues long. V dropped 3 bases and J dropped 5 bases, with 23 bases sitting between them.

In its sample, this clone was seen a few times. This chain joins TRBV7-9 and TRBJ1-3; no clear D gene. The CDR3 extends over 13 amino acids. CDR1 SEHNR and CDR2 FQNEAQ come from the germline V gene (reference sequence). Trimming took off 5 bases at V and 0 bases at J, with 5 bases between the two ends. Here the CDR3 DNA reads TGTGCCAGCAGCCTTAGCTCTGGAAACACCATATATTTT. Protein sequence: CASSLSSGNTIYF.

This clone has a handful of counts. The rearrangement links TRBV19 to TRBJ2-7, with 8 bases matching TRBD1. Germline CDR1 is LNHDA and CDR2 is SQIVND (reference sequence). Trimming at V came to 4 bases and at J to 0 bases, leaving 8 bases not matched to a gene. The CDR3 runs to 16 residues. As DNA, the CDR3 is TGTGCCAGTAGTACCCCTCAGGGGGCTAGCTCCTACGAGCAGTACTTC. It yields the protein CASSTPQGASSYEQYF. The variable domain in full, completed from reference TRBV19 and TRBJ2-7, reads DGGITQSPKYLFRKEGQNVTLSCEQNLNHDAMYWYRQDPGQGLRLIYYSQIVNDFQKGDIAEGYSVSREKKESFPLTVTSAQKNPTAFYLCASSTPQGASSYEQYFGPGTRLTVT.

V gene TRBV30 combines with J gene TRBJ2-1; possible D gene TRBD1, 6 bases. The germline V and J ends were trimmed by 1 base and 6 bases, with 13 bases remaining between them. From germline, CDR1 is GTSNPN and CDR2 SVGIG (reference sequence). This CDR3 contains 14 residues. This CDR3 is CAWSAGAPTNEQFF. The CDR3 coding sequence is TGTGCCTGGAGTGCAGGGGCCCCCACCAATGAGCAGTTCTTC.

J is TRBJ2-7 and V is TRBV11-2; no reliable D call. The germline V and J ends were trimmed by 5 bases and 2 bases, with 19 bases remaining between them. The germline gives CDR1 SGHAT, CDR2 FQNNGV. The CDR3 totals 16 residues. This CDR3 is CASSPGRMRRAYEQYF. CDR3 coding DNA: TGTGCCAGCAGCCCTGGCAGAATGAGAAGGGCCTACGAGCAGTACTTC.

V is TRBV25-1 and J is TRBJ1-3; a weak D match, TRBD1 (5 bases). V gave up 4 bases and J gave up 6 bases, with 7 bases separating them. This CDR3 has 12 amino acids. CDR1 MGHDK and CDR2 SYGVNS come from the germline V gene. The CDR3 region is CASSGTKNTIYF. CDR3 DNA: TGTGCCAGCAGTGGGACAAAAAACACCATATATTTT.

The genes are TRBV5-1 and TRBJ1-5; 7 bases agree with TRBD1. CDR1 is SGHRS and CDR2 is YFSETQ in the germline V gene. Trimming took 4 bases from V and 8 from J; bases not matched to a gene: 9. The CDR3 runs to 14 residues. This CDR3 reads CASSRNRGEEPQHF. The CDR3 DNA sequence: TGCGCCAGCAGCCGGAACAGGGGCGAGGAGCCCCAGCATTTT.

V and J are TRBV7-2 and TRBJ1-4; TRBD1 matches 8 bases. The CDR3 spans 15 residues. Germline V gives CDR1 SGHTA, CDR2 FQGNSA. Trimming cost V 0 bases and J 8 bases; bases outside gene matches: 5. As DNA, the CDR3 is TGTGCCAGCAGCTTAGCTCGGACAGGGCGGGAAAAACTGTTTTTT. Protein sequence: CASSLARTGREKLFF. Filled out from reference TRBV7-2 and TRBJ1-4, the complete variable domain reads GAGVSQSPSNKVTEKGKDVELRCDPISGHTALYWYRQSLGQGLEFLIYFQGNSAPDKSGLPSDRFSAERTGGSVSTLTIQRTQQEDSAVYLCASSLARTGREKLFFGSGTQLSVL.

CDR3 nucleotides: TGTGCCAGCAGCCCGGACAGTCGTTATGGCTACACCTTC. Encoded protein: CASSPDSRYGYTF. The chain combines TRBV7-9 with TRBJ1-2, with D possibly being TRBD1 (6 bases). V lost 5 bases and J lost 5, with 12 bases in between. Germline CDR1 is SEHNR and CDR2 is FQNEAQ (reference sequence). The CDR3 loop spans 13 amino acids.

The rearrangement joins TRBV7-2 to TRBJ2-1; D uncertain. This CDR3 contains 15 residues. Germline loops: CDR1 SGHTA, CDR2 FQGNSA. V was clipped by 1 base and J by 5 bases, with 12 bases between them. CDR3 protein: CASSLVFSYDNEQFF. The CDR3 coding sequence is TGTGCCAGCAGCTTAGTGTTTAGCTATGACAATGAGCAGTTCTTC. The full variable domain, with the rest looked up from reference TRBV7-2 and TRBJ2-1, is GAGVSQSPSNKVTEKGKDVELRCDPISGHTALYWYRQSLGQGLEFLIYFQGNSAPDKSGLPSDRFSAERTGGSVSTLTIQRTQQEDSAVYLCASSLVFSYDNEQFFGPGTRLTVL.

This chain joins TRBV6-6 and TRBJ2-2, with 7 nucleotides matching TRBD1. After removal of 6 bases from V and 0 bases from J, the junction contained 4 bases not matched to a gene. The CDR3 is made up of 15 amino acids. Per the germline V gene, CDR1 is MNHNY and CDR2 is SVGAGI (reference sequence). Here the CDR3 reads CASRRTGTNTGELFF. The CDR3 DNA reads as TGTGCCAGCAGGCGGACAGGAACGAACACCGGGGAGCTGTTTTTT.

A few counts support this clone. The J gene is TRBJ1-2, the V gene TRBV25-1, with no clear D. V dropped 1 base and J dropped 7 bases, with 7 bases sitting between them. CDR3 length: 12 amino acids. Germline assignment: CDR1 MGHDK and CDR2 SYGVNS. The CDR3 spells CASSEWVGGYTF. CDR3 DNA: TGTGCCAGCAGTGAATGGGTGGGTGGCTACACCTTC.

V gene TRBV4-1 combines with J gene TRBJ2-6, with a tentative D call TRBD1 (6 bases). The CDR3 is 19 amino acids. The germline V gene has CDR1 MGHRA and CDR2 YSYEKL. V lost 1 base, J lost 2 bases, and 18 bases lay in between. The CDR3 coding sequence is TGCGCCAGCAGCCAAGTGAGGACAGCCTCCTCCGCTGGGGCCAACGTCCTGACTTTC. This gives the protein CASSQVRTASSAGANVLTF.

This sequence joins TRBV10-1 and TRBJ2-1; D not resolved. This CDR3 comprises 11 residues. Germline V lookup: CDR1 WNHNN, CDR2 SYGVQD (reference sequence). V dropped 4 bases and J dropped 8 bases, with 6 bases sitting between them. CDR3 loop: CASSVRDEQFF. In DNA, the CDR3 is TGCGCCAGCAGTGTCCGGGATGAGCAGTTCTTC.

A remark on this clone: The same CDR3 can be traced to other DNA sequences in this sample. The rearrangement uses TRBV7-9 and TRBJ2-5; the D is unclear. The germline gives CDR1 SEHNR, CDR2 FQNEAQ (reference sequence). Trimming cost V 5 bases and J 4 bases, with 5 bases left between them. The CDR3 spans 11 residues. The DNA for the CDR3 is TGTGCCAGCAGCCCTGGAGAGACCCAGTACTTC. Its protein is CASSPGETQYF.

There are a few counts of this clone. The V and J genes are TRBV10-3 and TRBJ2-3, with TRBD1 identical over 7 bases. Germline assignment: CDR1 ENHRY and CDR2 SYGVKD. The CDR3 is made up of 13 amino acids. The ends lost 10 bases at V and 2 bases at J; junction bases unmatched: 6. This CDR3 is CATGDSTTDTQYF. CDR3 coding DNA: TGTGCCACCGGGGACAGTACCACAGATACGCAGTATTTT.

The V gene is TRBV30, the J gene TRBJ1-5, with D tentatively TRBD1 (5 bases). The CDR3 loop spans 13 amino acids. Germline V CDR1 and CDR2: GTSNPN, SVGIG (reference sequence). Trimming stripped 0 bases from V and 5 bases from J, with 8 bases between. Here the CDR3 DNA reads TGTGCCTGGAGTGTCATCAGGGATCAGCCCCAGCATTTT. Amino acid sequence: CAWSVIRDQPQHF.

The chain has TRBV7-6 and TRBJ2-6; D possibly corresponds to TRBD1 (5 bases). Germline-derived CDR1 and CDR2 are SGHVS and FNYEAQ. There are 18 residues in the CDR3. Trimming took 1 base from V and 2 from J, leaving 15 bases between them. CDR3 in amino acids: CASSLGVVGRAGANVLTF. DNA for the CDR3: TGTGCCAGCAGCTTAGGGGTAGTGGGGCGTGCTGGGGCCAACGTCCTGACTTTC.

V gene TRBV30 combines with J gene TRBJ1-4; no reliable D call. The V and J ends lost 3 bases and 5 bases respectively, with 10 bases between them. The CDR3 spans 13 residues. Germline CDR1 GTSNPN, CDR2 SVGIG (reference sequence). The CDR3 sequence: CAWSLPINEKLFF. CDR3 DNA: TGTGCCTGGAGCCTTCCTATCAATGAAAAACTGTTTTTT.

This chain connects TRBV18 to TRBJ2-3; 7 nucleotides line up with TRBD2. J gave up 4 bases and V 6 bases, and 7 bases lay outside the gene matches. Germline CDR1 KGHSH, CDR2 LQKENI. This CDR3 spans 14 amino acids. The CDR3 nucleotides read TGTGCCAGCTCCCCGGGACTATCATCAGATACGCAGTATTTT. Its protein is CASSPGLSSDTQYF.

The genes are TRBV6-6 and TRBJ1-1; the D gene is possibly TRBD1 (5 bases). This CDR3 spans 15 amino acids. Between the trimmed V and J ends, which lost 4 bases and 0 bases, there was a span of 12 bases. CDR1 and CDR2 (germline): MNHNY, SVGAGI (reference sequence). The CDR3 reads CASSSTGTMNTEAFF. Written as DNA, the CDR3 is TGTGCCAGCAGTTCCACCGGGACTATGAACACTGAAGCTTTCTTT.

This clone occurred a few times. This chain connects TRBV20-1 to TRBJ1-1; the D is unclear. Germline CDR1 reads DFQATT; CDR2 reads SNEGSKA (reference sequence). The CDR3 contains 11 residues. V was pared by 4 bases and J by 7 bases, with 10 bases between. The CDR3 sequence is CSAMGGLEAFF. Here the CDR3 DNA reads TGCAGTGCTATGGGAGGTCTTGAAGCTTTCTTT.

This clone was observed a handful of times. CDR3 sequence: CASRAQGGTTEAFF. CDR3 nucleotides: TGTGCCAGTCGGGCACAGGGAGGGACCACTGAAGCTTTCTTT. This chain uses TRBV19 with TRBJ1-1; D is possibly TRBD1 (6 bases). The CDR3 is 14 amino acids. V was trimmed by 8 bases and J by 4 bases, leaving 17 bases between them. Germline V gene sequence: CDR1 LNHDA, CDR2 SQIVND (reference sequence).

V is TRBV29-1 and J is TRBJ2-5; 7 bases are shared with TRBD1. This CDR3 contains 12 residues. From germline, CDR1 is SQVTM and CDR2 ANQGSEA. V dropped 7 bases and J dropped 1; count of bases not matched to a gene: 3. The CDR3 nucleotides read TGCAGCGCTCGGGACAGCCAAGAGACCCAGTACTTC. It specifies CSARDSQETQYF.

This clone has only a few counts. This chain joins TRBV29-1 and TRBJ1-5; D gene unclear. Trimming removed 6 bases at V and 7 bases at J, with 13 bases between. Germline V gene lookup returns CDR1 SQVTM and CDR2 ANQGSEA. The CDR3 runs 12 residues. CDR3: CSVRVSGQPQHF. The CDR3 DNA is TGCAGCGTCCGGGTATCTGGGCAGCCCCAGCATTTT.

There are a few counts of this clone. The J gene is TRBJ2-1, the V gene TRBV5-1; 7 bases fit TRBD1. V was pared by 3 bases and J by 6 bases, with 9 bases of the junction left unmatched. Germline V gene data show CDR1 as SGHRS and CDR2 as YFSETQ. CDR3 size: 15 residues. CDR3 coding DNA: TGCGCCAGCAGCTCGGGACAGATCGGCTTCAATGAGCAGTTCTTC. Translating gives CASSSGQIGFNEQFF.

This clone was seen more than once but under ten times. V usage is TRBV29-1 and J usage is TRBJ2-7, with 10 bases aligning to TRBD1. This CDR3 contains 13 residues. The V gene end was trimmed by 5 bases and the J gene end by 3 bases; junction bases not matched to a gene: 4. Germline V gene lookup returns CDR1 SQVTM and CDR2 ANQGSEA. The CDR3 loop is CSVRQGAGYEQYF. Written as DNA, the CDR3 is TGCAGCGTTAGACAGGGGGCGGGCTACGAGCAGTACTTC.

The chain uses TRBV30 and TRBJ1-2, with D hard to call. Germline loops: CDR1 GTSNPN, CDR2 SVGIG (reference sequence). The CDR3 contains 13 residues. Trimming stripped 5 bases from V and 4 bases from J, with 14 bases between. The CDR3 region is CAWVSGRGYGYTF. The CDR3 DNA follows: TGTGCCTGGGTCTCTGGAAGAGGCTATGGCTACACCTTC.

The rearrangement links TRBV14 to TRBJ1-1, with TRBD1 matching over 8 bases. This CDR3 comprises 15 residues. Germline V gene sequence: CDR1 SGHDN, CDR2 FVKESK. With 6 bases clipped from V and 9 bases from J, the junction kept 15 bases outside the gene matches. The CDR3: CASSASGTGGKQAFF. The CDR3 DNA sequence: TGTGCCAGCAGTGCCTCGGGGACAGGAGGGAAACAAGCTTTCTTT.

V usage is TRBV28 and J usage is TRBJ2-7; no reliable D call. Per germline, CDR1 MDHEN and CDR2 SYDVKM. The CDR3 sequence is 13 residues long. V was shortened by 5 bases and J by 3 bases, with 11 bases between the two germline ends. CDR3 region: CASSPPGSYEQYF. The CDR3 DNA is TGTGCCAGCAGTCCTCCCGGCAGCTACGAGCAGTACTTC.

The chain couples TRBV5-6 to TRBJ2-7, with a tentative D call TRBD2 (5 bases). CDR3 size: 16 residues. Germline V gives CDR1 SGHDT, CDR2 YYEEEE. V lost 5 bases to trimming and J lost 6 bases, with 24 bases between them. CDR3: CASSFRPYHTGIEQYF. As DNA, the CDR3 is TGTGCCAGCAGTTTCCGGCCCTATCACACGGGAATCGAGCAGTACTTC.

The V and J genes are TRBV5-1 and TRBJ2-3; D ambiguous. This CDR3 region has 12 residues. Trimming cost V 2 bases and J 6 bases, with 7 bases left between them. CDR1 and CDR2 (germline): SGHRS, YFSETQ. The CDR3 sequence is CASSFAEDTQYF. The CDR3 DNA reads as TGCGCCAGCAGCTTTGCGGAGGATACGCAGTATTTT.